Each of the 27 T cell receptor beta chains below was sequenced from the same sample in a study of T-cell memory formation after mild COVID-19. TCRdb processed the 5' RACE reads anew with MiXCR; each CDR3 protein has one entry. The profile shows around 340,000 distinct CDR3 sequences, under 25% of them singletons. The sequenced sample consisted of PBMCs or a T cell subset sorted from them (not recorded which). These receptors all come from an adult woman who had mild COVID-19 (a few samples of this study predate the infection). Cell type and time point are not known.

The chain's CDR3 is CASSLGGPRGGNTIYF. In nucleotides, the CDR3 is TGTGCCAGCAGTTTGGGGGGCCCGCGAGGGGGAAACACCATATATTTT. V gene TRBV27 combines with J gene TRBJ1-3; D perhaps matches TRBD1 (6 bases). V was clipped by 3 bases and J by 4 bases, with 16 bases between them. The germline gives CDR1 MNHEY, CDR2 SMNVEV (reference sequence). This CDR3 is 16 amino acids long.

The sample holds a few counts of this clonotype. The CDR3 bases are TGCGCCAGCACAGTTTCGGGGGCTAGCGGTAGGAAAAACGAGCAGTACTTC. Its protein is CASTVSGASGRKNEQYF. The rearrangement joins TRBV5-1 to TRBJ2-7; TRBD2 might be the D (7 bases). The CDR3 loop spans 17 amino acids. V gave up 6 bases and J gave up 5 bases, with 27 bases separating them. Per germline, CDR1 SGHRS and CDR2 YFSETQ.

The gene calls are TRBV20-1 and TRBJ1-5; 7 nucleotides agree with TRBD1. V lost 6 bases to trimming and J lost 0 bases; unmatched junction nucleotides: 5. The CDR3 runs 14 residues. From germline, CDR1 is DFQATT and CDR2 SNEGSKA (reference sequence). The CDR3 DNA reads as TGCAGTGCACCACAGGGGAATAGCAATCAGCCCCAGCATTTT. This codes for CSAPQGNSNQPQHF.

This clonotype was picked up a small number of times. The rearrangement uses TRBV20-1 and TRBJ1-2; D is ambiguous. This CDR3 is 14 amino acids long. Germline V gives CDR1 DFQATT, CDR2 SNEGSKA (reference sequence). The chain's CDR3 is CTPLERAASYGYTF. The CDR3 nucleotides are TGCACTCCCCTGGAGCGGGCAGCAAGCTATGGCTACACCTTC.

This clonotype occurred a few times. CDR3 protein: CASSPARGAGYEQYF. CDR3 bases: TGTGCCAGCAGCCCAGCCCGGGGCGCAGGCTACGAGCAGTACTTC. The chain couples TRBV7-9 to TRBJ2-7; D tentatively fits TRBD1 or TRBD2 (5 bases each). This CDR3 comprises 15 residues. Trimming took 5 bases from V and 3 from J, leaving 17 bases between them. Germline V gene data show CDR1 as SEHNR and CDR2 as FQNEAQ (reference sequence).

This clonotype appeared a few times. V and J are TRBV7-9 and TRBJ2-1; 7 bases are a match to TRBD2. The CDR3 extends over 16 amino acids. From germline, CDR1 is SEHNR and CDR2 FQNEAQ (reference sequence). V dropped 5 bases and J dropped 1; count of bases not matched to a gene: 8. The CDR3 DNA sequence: TGTGCCAGCAGCCCGTCGAGCGGGAAATCCTACAATGAGCAGTTCTTC. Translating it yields CASSPSSGKSYNEQFF.

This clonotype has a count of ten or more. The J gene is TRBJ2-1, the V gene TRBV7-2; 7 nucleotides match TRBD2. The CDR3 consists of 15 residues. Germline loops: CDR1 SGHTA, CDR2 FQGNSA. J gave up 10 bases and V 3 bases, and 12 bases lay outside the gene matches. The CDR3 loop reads CASSLGGLPLQEQFF. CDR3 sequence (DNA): TGTGCCAGCAGCTTGGGGGGACTACCTCTTCAAGAGCAGTTCTTC.

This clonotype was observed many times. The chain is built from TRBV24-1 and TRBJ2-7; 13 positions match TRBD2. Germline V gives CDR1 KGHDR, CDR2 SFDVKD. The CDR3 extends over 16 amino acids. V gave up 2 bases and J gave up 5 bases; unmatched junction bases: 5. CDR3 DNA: TGTGCCACCAGTGATTCCGGACTAGCGGGAGAGAACGAGCAGTACTTC. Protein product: CATSDSGLAGENEQYF.

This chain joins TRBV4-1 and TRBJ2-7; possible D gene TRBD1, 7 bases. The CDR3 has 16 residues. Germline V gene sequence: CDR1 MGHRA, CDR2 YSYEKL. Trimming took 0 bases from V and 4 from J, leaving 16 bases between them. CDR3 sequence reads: CASSQESGSGGYEQYF. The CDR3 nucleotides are TGCGCCAGCAGCCAAGAGTCCGGGTCAGGGGGGTACGAGCAGTACTTC.

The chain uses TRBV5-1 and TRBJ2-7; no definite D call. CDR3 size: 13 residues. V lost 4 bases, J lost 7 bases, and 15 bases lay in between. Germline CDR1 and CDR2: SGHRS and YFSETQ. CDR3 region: CASSATDLGEQYF. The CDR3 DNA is TGCGCCAGCAGCGCTACTGATCTTGGAGAGCAGTACTTC.

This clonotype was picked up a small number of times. CDR3 coding DNA: TGCAGTGCGTATGAGGGGCTACTAGCCAAAAACATTCAGTACTTC. Amino acids: CSAYEGLLAKNIQYF. The V and J genes are TRBV20-1 and TRBJ2-4; D may correspond to TRBD1 or TRBD2 (5 bases each). Germline-derived CDR1 and CDR2 are DFQATT and SNEGSKA (reference sequence). V shed 6 bases and J shed 0 bases, with 15 bases lying between them. The CDR3 has 15 amino acids.

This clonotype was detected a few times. CDR3 nucleotides: TGTGCCAGCAGTGGCTTGGGACAGGCCAACTATGGCTACACCTTC. This sequence encodes CASSGLGQANYGYTF. The chain employs TRBV25-1 and TRBJ1-2, with 8 bases fitting TRBD1. The CDR3 totals 15 residues. V shed 4 bases, J shed 2 bases, and the junction held 6 bases outside the gene matches. Germline V gives CDR1 MGHDK, CDR2 SYGVNS.

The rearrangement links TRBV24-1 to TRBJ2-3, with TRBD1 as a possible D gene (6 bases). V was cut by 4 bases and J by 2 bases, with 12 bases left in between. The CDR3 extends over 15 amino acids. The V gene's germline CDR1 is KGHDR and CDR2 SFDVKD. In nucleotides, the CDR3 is TGTGCCACCAGTGAGTCGGACAGAACCACAGATACGCAGTATTTT. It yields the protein CATSESDRTTDTQYF.

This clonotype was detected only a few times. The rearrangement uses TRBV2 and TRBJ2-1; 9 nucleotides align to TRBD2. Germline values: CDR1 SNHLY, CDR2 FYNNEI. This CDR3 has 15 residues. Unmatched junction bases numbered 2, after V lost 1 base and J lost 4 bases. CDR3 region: CASSEGSGRYNEQFF. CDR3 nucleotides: TGTGCCAGCAGTGAAGGTAGCGGGAGATACAATGAGCAGTTCTTC.

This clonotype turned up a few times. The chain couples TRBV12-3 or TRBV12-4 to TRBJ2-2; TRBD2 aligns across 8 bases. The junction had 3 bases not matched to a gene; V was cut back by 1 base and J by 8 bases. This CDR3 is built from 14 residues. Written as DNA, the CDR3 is TGTGCCAGCAGTTTAGGACTAGCGTCGGGGGAGCTGTTTTTT. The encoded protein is CASSLGLASGELFF.

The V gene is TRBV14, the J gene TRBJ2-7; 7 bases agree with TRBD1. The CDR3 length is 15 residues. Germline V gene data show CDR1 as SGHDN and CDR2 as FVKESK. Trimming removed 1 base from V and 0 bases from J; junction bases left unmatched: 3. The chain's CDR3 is CASSQVGTVSYEQYF. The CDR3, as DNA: TGTGCCAGCAGCCAAGTAGGGACAGTCTCCTACGAGCAGTACTTC.

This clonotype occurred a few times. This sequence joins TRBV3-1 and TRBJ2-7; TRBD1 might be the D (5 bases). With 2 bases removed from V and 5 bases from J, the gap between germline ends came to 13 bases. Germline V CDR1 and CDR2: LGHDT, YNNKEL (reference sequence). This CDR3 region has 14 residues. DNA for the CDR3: TGTGCCAGCAGCCAAATGAACTTGGGGCACGAGCAGTACTTC. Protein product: CASSQMNLGHEQYF.

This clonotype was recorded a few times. CDR3 DNA sequence: TGTGCCAGCAGCTTAGCGCTCGGGGCGCGCGAGACCCAGTACTTC. Translated, it gives CASSLALGARETQYF. The chain has TRBV7-8 and TRBJ2-5, with D perhaps matching TRBD1 or TRBD2 (5 bases each). The CDR3 sequence is 15 residues long. V was pared by 0 bases and J by 5 bases, with 13 bases between. CDR1 and CDR2 from the germline V gene are SGHVS and FQNEAQ.

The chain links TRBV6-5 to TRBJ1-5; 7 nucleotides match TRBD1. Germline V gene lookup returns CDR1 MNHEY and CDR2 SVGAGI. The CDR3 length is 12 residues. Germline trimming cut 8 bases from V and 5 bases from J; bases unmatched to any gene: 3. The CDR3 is CASFDRDQPQHF. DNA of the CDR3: TGTGCCAGCTTTGACAGGGATCAGCCCCAGCATTTT.

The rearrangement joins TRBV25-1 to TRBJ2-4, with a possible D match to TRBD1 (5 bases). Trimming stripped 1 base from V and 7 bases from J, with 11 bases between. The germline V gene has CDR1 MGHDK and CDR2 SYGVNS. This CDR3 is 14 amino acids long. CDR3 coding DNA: TGTGCCAGCAGTGAATCAGGGAAGGGGAACATTCAGTACTTC. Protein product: CASSESGKGNIQYF.

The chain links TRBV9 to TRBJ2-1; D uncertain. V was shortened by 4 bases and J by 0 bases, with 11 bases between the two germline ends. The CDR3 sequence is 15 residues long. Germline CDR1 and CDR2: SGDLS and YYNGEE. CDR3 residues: CASSRTAGSYNEQFF. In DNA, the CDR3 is TGTGCCAGCAGCCGGACGGCAGGCTCCTACAATGAGCAGTTCTTC.

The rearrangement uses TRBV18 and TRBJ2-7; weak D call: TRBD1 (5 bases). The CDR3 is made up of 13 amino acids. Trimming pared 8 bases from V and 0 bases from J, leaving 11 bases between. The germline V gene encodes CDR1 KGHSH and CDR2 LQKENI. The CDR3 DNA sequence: TGTGCCAGCCAGGGAATAAGCTCCTACGAGCAGTACTTC. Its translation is CASQGISSYEQYF.

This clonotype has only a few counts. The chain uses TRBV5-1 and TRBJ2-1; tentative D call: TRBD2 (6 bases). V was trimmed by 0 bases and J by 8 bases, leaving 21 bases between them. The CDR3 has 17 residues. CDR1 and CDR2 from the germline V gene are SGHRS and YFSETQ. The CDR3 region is CASSLALIAASGDEQFF. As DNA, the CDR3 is TGCGCCAGCAGCTTGGCCTTAATAGCGGCCTCAGGAGATGAGCAGTTCTTC. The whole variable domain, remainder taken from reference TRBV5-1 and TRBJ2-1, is KAGVTQTPRYLIKTRGQQVTLSCSPISGHRSVSWYQQTPGQGLQFLFEYFSETQRNKGNFPGRFSGRQFSNSRSEMNVSTLELGDSALYLCASSLALIAASGDEQFFGPGTRLTVL.

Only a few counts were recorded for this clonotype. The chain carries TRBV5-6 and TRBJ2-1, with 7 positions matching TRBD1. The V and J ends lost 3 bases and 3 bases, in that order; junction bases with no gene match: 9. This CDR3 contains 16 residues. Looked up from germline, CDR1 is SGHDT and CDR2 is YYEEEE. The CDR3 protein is CASSWTGTLNYNEQFF. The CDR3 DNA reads TGTGCCAGCAGCTGGACAGGTACTCTCAACTACAATGAGCAGTTCTTC.

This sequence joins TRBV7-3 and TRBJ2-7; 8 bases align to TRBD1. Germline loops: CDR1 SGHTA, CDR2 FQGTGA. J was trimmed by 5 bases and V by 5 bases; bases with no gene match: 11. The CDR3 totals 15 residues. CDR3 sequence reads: CASSPGGTGDNEQYF. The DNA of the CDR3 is TGTGCCAGCAGCCCCGGAGGGACAGGAGACAACGAGCAGTACTTC.

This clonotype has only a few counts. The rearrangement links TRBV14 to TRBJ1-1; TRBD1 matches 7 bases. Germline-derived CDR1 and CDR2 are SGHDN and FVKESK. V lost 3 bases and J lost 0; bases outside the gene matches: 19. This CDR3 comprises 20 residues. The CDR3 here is CASSQGQYTSGTSLNTEAFF. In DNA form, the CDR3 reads TGTGCCAGCAGCCAGGGACAGTACACCTCCGGAACTTCATTGAACACTGAAGCTTTCTTT.

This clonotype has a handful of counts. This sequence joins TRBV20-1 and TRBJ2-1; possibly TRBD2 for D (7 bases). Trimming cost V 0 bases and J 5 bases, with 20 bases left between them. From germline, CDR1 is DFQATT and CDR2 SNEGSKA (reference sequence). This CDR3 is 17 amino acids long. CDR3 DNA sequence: TGCAGTGCTAGAGAGCGCCTCGGGCGGGGGCCAGACAATGAGCAGTTCTTC. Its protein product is CSARERLGRGPDNEQFF.